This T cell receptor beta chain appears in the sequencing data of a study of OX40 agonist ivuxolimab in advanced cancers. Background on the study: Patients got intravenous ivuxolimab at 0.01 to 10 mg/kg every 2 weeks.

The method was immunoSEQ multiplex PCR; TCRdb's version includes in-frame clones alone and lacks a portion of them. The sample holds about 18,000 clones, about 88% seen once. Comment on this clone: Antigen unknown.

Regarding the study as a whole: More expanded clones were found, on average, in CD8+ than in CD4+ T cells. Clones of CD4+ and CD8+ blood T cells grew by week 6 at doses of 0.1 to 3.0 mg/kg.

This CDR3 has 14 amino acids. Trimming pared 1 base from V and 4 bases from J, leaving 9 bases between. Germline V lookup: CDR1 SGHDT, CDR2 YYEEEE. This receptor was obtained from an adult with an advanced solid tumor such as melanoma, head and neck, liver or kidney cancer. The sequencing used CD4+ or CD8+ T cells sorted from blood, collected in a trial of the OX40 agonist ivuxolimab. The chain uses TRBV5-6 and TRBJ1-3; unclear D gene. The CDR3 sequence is CASSLHRQGNTIYF. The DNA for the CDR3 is TGTGCCAGCAGCTTGCATAGGCAAGGAAACACCATATATTTT.